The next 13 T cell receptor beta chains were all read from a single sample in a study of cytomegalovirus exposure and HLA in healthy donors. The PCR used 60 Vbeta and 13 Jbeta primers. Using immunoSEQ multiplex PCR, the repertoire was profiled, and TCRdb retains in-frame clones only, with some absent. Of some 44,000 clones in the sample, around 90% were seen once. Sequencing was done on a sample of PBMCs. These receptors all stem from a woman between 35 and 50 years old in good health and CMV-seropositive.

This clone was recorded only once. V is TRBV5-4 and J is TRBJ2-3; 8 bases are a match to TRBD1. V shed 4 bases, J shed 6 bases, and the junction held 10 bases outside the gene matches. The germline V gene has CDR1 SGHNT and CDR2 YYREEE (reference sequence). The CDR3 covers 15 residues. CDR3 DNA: TGTGCCAGCAGCGGGGGACAGGCTTTGAGGGATACGCAGTATTTT. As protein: CASSGGQALRDTQYF.

The CDR3 loop reads CASNGQGMNTEAFF. Written as DNA, the CDR3 is TGTGCCAGCAACGGACAGGGGATGAACACTGAAGCTTTCTTT. The chain links TRBV2 to TRBJ1-1; 9 bases line up with TRBD1. The germline CDR1 and CDR2 sequences are SNHLY and FYNNEI. With 7 bases clipped from V and 0 bases from J, the junction kept 3 bases outside the gene matches. The length of the CDR3 is 14 residues.

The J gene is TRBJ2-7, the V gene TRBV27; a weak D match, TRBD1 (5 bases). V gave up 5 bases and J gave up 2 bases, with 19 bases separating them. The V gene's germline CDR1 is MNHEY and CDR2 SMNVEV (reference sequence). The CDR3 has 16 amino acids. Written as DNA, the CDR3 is TGTGCCAGCAGTCGAATTGCCACAGGAAACACCTACGAGCAGTACTTC. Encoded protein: CASSRIATGNTYEQYF.

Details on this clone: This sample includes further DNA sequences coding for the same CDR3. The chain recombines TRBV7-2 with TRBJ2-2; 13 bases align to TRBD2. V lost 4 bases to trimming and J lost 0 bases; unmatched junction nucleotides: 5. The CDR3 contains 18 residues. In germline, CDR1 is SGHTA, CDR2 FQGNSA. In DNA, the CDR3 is TGTGCCAGCAGCTCCGGCGGACTAGCGGGAGCGAACACCGGGGAGCTGTTTTTT. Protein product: CASSSGGLAGANTGELFF.

The CDR3 here is CASNNRIYNEQFF. In DNA form, the CDR3 reads TGTGCCAGTAATAACAGGATATACAATGAGCAGTTCTTC. The chain links TRBV19 to TRBJ2-1; a weak D match, TRBD1 (5 bases). The CDR3 loop spans 13 amino acids. Germline V gene sequence: CDR1 LNHDA, CDR2 SQIVND (reference sequence). Trimming shortened V by 7 bases and J by 4 bases, and 11 bases separated the two germline ends.

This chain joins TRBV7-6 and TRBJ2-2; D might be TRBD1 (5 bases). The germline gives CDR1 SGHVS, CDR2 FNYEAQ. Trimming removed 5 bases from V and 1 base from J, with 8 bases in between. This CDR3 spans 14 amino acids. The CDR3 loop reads CASSLRGNTGELFF. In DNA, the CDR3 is TGTGCCAGCAGCCTAAGGGGGAACACCGGGGAGCTGTTTTTT.

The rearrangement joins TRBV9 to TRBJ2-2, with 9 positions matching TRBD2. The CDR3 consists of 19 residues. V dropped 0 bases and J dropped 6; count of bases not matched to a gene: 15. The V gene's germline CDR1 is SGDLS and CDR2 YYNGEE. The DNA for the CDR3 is TGTGCCAGCAGCGTAGCCTCAAAGGGGCTGGCGGGAGGGCCCGGGGAGCTGTTTTTT. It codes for CASSVASKGLAGGPGELFF.

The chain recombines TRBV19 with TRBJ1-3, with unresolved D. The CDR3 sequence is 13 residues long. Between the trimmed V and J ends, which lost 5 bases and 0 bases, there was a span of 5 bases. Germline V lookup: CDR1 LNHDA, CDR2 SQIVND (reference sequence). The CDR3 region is CASSPPSGNTIYF. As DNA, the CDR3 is TGTGCCAGTAGTCCTCCCTCTGGAAACACCATATATTTT.

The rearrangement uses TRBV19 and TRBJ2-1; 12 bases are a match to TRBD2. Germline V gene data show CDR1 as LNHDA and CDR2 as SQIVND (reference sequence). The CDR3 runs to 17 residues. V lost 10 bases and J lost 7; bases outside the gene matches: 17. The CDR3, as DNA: TGTGCCACTTCACCGGCCGGCGCTAGCGGGGGGGAAAATGAGCAGTTCTTC. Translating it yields CATSPAGASGGENEQFF.

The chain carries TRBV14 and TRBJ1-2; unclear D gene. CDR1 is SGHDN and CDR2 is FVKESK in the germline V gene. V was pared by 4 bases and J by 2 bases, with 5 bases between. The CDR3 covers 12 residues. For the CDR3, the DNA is TGTGCCAGCAGCCCACAGAACTATGGCTACACCTTC. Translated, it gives CASSPQNYGYTF. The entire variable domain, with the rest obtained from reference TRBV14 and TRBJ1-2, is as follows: EAGVTQFPSHSVIEKGQTVTLRCDPISGHDNLYWYRRVMGKEIKFLLHFVKESKQDESGMPNNRFLAERTGGTYSTLKVQPAELEDSGVYFCASSPQNYGYTFGSGTRLTVV.

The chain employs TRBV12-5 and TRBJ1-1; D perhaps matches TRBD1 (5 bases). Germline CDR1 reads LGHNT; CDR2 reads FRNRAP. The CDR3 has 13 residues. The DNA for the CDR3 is TGTGCAACCAGGCCCCAGGGTTACGGTGAAGCTTTCTTT. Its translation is CATRPQGYGEAFF.

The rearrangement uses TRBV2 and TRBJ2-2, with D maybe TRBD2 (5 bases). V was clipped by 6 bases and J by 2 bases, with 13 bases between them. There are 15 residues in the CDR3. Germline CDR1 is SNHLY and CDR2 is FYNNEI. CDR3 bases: TGTGCCAGCAGCGTCGAGGGTATTAACACCGGGGAGCTGTTTTTT. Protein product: CASSVEGINTGELFF.

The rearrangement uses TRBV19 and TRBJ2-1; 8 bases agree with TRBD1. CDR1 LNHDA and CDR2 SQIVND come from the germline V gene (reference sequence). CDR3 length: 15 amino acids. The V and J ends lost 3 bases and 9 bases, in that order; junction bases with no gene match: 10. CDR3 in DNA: TGTGCCAGTAGTATTGAGCAGGGGGCTCTCGGTGAGCAGTTCTTC. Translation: CASSIEQGALGEQFF.